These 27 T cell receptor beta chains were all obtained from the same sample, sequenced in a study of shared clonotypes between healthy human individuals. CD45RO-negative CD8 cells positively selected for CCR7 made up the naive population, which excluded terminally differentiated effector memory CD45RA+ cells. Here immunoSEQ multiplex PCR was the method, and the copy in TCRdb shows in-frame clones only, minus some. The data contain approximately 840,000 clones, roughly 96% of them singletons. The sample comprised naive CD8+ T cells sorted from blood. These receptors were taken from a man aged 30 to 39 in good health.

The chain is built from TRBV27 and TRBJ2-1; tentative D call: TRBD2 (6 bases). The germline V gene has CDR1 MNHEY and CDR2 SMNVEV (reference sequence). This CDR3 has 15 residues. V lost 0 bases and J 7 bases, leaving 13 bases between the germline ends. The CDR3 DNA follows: TGTGCCAGCAGTTTATCGGGGGGTGTGGGGAATGAGCAGTTCTTC. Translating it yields CASSLSGGVGNEQFF.

CDR3 in amino acids: CASSETRDRGRKTQYF. In nucleotides, the CDR3 is TGTGCCAGCAGCGAGACAAGGGACAGGGGGCGGAAGACCCAGTACTTC. This chain links TRBV11-2 with TRBJ2-5, with 12 bases matching TRBD1. This CDR3 is built from 16 residues. Per germline, CDR1 SGHAT and CDR2 FQNNGV. Unmatched junction bases numbered 10, after V lost 5 bases and J lost 6 bases.

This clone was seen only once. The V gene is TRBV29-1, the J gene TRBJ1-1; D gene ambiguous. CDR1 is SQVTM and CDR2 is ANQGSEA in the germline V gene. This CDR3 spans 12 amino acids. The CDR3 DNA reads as TGCGGGCAGATTGGGATGAACACTGAAGCTTTCTTT. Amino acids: CGQIGMNTEAFF.

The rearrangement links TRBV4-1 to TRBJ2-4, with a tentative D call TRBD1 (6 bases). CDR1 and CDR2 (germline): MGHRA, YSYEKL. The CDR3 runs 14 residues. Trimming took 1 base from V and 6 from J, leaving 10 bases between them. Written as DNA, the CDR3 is TGCGCCAGCAGCCAAGGCCAGGGGTCAAACATTCAGTACTTC. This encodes CASSQGQGSNIQYF.

Here the CDR3 reads CASSHERLALYNEQFF. The CDR3 region has the DNA TGCGCCAGCAGCCACGAAAGACTAGCTCTCTACAATGAGCAGTTCTTC. This rearrangement joins TRBV4-1 to TRBJ2-1; the match to TRBD2 covers 7 bases. The germline V gene has CDR1 MGHRA and CDR2 YSYEKL. V lost 3 bases and J lost 3; bases outside the gene matches: 8. This CDR3 comprises 16 residues.

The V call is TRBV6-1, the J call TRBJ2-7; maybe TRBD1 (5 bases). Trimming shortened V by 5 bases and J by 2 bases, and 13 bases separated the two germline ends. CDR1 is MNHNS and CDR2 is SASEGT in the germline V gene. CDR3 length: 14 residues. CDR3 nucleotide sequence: TGTGCCAGCAGTCTATTAGGGGAAACCTACGAGCAGTACTTC. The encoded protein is CASSLLGETYEQYF.

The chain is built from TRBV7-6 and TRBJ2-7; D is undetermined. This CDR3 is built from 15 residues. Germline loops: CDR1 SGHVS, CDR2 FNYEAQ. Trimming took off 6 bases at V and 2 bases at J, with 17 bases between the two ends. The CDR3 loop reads CASSAEISGAYEQYF. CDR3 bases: TGTGCCAGCAGTGCAGAAATCTCCGGAGCCTACGAGCAGTACTTC.

The CDR3: CAISGDRNTGELFF. CDR3 coding DNA: TGTGCCATCAGTGGGGATAGGAACACCGGGGAGCTGTTTTTT. The genes are TRBV10-3 and TRBJ2-2; D is undetermined. Trimming stripped 4 bases from V and 1 base from J, with 7 bases between. Germline V gene sequence: CDR1 ENHRY, CDR2 SYGVKD. There are 14 residues in the CDR3.

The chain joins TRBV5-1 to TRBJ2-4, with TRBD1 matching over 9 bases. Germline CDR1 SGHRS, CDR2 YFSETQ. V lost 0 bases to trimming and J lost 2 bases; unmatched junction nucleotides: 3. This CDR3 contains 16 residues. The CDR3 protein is CASSLDRGRTKNIQYF. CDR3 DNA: TGCGCCAGCAGCTTGGACAGGGGGCGAACCAAAAACATTCAGTACTTC.

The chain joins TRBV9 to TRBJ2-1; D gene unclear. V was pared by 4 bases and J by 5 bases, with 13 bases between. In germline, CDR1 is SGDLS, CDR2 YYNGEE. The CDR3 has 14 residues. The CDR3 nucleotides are TGTGCCAGCAGCCCCTGGAGCCCCAACAATGAGCAGTTCTTC. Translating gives CASSPWSPNNEQFF.

The CDR3: CASSLGWGATEAFF. CDR3 coding DNA: TGTGCCAGCAGCTTAGGGTGGGGTGCCACTGAAGCTTTCTTT. The J gene is TRBJ1-1, the V gene TRBV7-3; no reliable D call. Germline V gene lookup returns CDR1 SGHTA and CDR2 FQGTGA. The CDR3 is 14 residues long. Trimming left V 2 bases short and J 4 bases short, with 11 bases between.

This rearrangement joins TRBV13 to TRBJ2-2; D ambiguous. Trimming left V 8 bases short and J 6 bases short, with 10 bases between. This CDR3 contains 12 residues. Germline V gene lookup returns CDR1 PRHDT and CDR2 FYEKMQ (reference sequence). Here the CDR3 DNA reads TGTGCCAGCGGCGGTGGGGCCGGGGAGCTGTTTTTT. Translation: CASGGGAGELFF.

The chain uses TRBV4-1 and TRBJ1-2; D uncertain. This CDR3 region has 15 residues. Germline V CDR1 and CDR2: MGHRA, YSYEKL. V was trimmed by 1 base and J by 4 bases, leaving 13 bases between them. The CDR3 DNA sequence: TGCGCCAGCAGCCAAGTACGGGGTTCGGCCTATGGCTACACCTTC. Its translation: CASSQVRGSAYGYTF.

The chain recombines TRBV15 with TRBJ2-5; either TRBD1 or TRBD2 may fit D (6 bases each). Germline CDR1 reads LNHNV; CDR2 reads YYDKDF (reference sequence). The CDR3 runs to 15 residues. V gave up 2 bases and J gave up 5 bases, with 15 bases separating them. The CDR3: CATSRKGDGGETQYF. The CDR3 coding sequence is TGTGCCACCAGCAGAAAGGGGGACGGGGGCGAGACCCAGTACTTC.

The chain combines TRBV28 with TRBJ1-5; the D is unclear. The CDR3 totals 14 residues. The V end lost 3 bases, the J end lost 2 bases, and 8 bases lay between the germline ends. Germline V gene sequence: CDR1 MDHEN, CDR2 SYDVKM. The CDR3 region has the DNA TGTGCCAGCAGTTTGGGAGACGGCAATCAGCCCCAGCATTTT. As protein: CASSLGDGNQPQHF.

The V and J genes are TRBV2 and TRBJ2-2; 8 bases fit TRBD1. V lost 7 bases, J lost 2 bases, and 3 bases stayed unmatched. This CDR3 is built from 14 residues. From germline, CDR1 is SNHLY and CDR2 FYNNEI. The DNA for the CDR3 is TGTGCCAGCACCGACAGGGGTAACACCGGGGAGCTGTTTTTT. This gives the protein CASTDRGNTGELFF.

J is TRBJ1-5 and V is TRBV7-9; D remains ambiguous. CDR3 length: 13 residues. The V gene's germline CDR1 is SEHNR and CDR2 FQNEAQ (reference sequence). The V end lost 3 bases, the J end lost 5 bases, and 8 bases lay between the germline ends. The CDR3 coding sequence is TGTGCCAGCAGCTTCAGGTCCGATCAGCCCCAGCATTTT. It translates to CASSFRSDQPQHF.

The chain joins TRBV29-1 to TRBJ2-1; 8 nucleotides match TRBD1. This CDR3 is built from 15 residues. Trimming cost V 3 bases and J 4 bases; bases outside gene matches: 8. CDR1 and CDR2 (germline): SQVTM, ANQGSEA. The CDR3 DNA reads TGCAGCGTTGATTCCCCGGGACAGGTATACAATGAGCAGTTCTTC. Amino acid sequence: CSVDSPGQVYNEQFF.

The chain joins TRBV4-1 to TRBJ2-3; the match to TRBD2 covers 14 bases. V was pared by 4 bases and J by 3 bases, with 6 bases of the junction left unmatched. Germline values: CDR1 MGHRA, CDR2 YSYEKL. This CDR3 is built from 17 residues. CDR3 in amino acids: CASSPGLAGGSTDTQYF. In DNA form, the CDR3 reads TGCGCCAGCAGCCCCGGACTAGCGGGAGGTTCTACAGATACGCAGTATTTT.

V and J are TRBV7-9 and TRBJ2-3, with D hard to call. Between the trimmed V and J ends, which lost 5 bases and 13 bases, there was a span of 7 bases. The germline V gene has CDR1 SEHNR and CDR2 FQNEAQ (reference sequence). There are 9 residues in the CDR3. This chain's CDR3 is CASSPQKYF. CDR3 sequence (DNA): TGTGCCAGCAGCCCCCAGAAGTATTTT.

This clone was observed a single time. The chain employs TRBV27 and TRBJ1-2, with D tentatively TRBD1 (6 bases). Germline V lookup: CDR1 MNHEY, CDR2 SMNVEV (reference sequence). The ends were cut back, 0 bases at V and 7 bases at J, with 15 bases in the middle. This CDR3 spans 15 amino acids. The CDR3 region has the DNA TGTGCCAGCAGTTTATCGACCAGGGGTTATTTTGGCTACACCTTC. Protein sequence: CASSLSTRGYFGYTF.

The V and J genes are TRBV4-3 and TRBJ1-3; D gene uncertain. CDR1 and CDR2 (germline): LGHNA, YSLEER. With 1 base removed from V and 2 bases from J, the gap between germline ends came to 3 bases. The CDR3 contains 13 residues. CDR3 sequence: CASSQGPGNTIYF. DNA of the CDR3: TGCGCCAGCAGCCAAGGTCCTGGAAACACCATATATTTT.

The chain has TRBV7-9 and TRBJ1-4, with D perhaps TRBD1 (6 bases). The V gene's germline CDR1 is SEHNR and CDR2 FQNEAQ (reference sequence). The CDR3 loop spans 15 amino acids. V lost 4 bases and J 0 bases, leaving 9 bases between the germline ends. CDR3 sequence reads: CASSWGAATNEKLFF. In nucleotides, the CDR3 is TGTGCCAGCAGCTGGGGGGCCGCAACTAATGAAAAACTGTTTTTT.

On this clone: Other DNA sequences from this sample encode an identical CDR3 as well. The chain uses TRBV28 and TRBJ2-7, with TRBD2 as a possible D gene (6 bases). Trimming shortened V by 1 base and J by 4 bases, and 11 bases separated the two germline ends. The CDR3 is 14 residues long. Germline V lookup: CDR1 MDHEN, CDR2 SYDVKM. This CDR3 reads CASSLSGSGYEQYF. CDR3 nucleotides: TGTGCCAGCAGTTTATCTGGGAGCGGGTACGAGCAGTACTTC.

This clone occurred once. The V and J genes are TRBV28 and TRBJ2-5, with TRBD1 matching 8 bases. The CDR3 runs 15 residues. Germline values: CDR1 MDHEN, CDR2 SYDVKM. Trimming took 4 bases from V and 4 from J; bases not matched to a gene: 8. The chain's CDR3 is CASSSGQGGGETQYF. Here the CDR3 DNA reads TGTGCCAGCAGTTCCGGACAGGGCGGTGGAGAGACCCAGTACTTC.

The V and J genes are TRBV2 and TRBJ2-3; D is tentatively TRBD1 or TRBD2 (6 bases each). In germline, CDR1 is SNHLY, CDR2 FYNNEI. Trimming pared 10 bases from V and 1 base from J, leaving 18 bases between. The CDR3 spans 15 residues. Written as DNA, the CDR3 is TGTGCCACCCTCCGAGGGGGGAGTCGCACAGATACGCAGTATTTT. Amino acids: CATLRGGSRTDTQYF.

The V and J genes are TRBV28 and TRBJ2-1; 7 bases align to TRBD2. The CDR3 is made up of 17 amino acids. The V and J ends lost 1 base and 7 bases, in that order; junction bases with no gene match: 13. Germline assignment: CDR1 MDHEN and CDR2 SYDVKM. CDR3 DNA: TGTGCCAGCAGTTTATCCCTTGAACTAGCGATCGGTAATGAGCAGTTCTTC. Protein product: CASSLSLELAIGNEQFF.